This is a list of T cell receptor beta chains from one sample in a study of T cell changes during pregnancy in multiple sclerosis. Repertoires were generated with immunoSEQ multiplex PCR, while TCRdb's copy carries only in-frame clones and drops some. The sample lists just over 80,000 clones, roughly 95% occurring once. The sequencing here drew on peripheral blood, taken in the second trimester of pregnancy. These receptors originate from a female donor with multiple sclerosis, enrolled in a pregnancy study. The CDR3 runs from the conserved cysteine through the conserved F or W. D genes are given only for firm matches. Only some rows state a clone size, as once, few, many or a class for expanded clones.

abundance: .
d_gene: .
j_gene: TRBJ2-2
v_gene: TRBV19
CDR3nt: TGTGCCAGTCTCCAGGGCCTTAGGGACACCGGGGAGCTGTTTTTT
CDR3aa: CASLQGLRDTGELFF

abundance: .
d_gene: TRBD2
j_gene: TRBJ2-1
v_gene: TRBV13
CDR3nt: TGTGCCAGCAGCCGAGGTGGTAGCGGGAGGGCCTACAATGAGCAGTTCTTC
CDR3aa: CASSRGGSGRAYNEQFF

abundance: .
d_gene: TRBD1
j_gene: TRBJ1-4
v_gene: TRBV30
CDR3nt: TGTGCCTGGGGGACAGGAGATAATGAAAAACTGTTTTTT
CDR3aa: CAWGTGDNEKLFF

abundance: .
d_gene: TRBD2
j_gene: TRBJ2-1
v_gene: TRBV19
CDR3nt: TGTGCCAGTAGTAGGCCTAGCGGGAGTAAGTTCTTC
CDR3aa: CASSRPSGSKFF

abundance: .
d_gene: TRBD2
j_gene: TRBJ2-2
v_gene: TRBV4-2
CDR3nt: TGTGCCAGCAGCCAAGATCCTAGCGGGAGTGAGACCGGGGAGCTGTTTTTT
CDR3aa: CASSQDPSGSETGELFF

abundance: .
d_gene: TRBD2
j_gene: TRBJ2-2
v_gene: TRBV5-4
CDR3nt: TGTGCCAGCAGCGCGGGACTAGCGGGAGCTGCGAACACCGGGGAGCTGTTTTTT
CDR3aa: CASSAGLAGAANTGELFF

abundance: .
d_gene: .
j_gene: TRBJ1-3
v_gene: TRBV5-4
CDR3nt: TGTGCCAGCAGCCCAGGAATAGGGGACATTGGAAACACCATATATTTT
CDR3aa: CASSPGIGDIGNTIYF

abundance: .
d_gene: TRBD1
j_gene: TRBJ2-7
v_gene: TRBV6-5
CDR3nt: TGTGCCAGCAGTCCGGGACAGCGAACTTACGAGCAGTACTTC
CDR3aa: CASSPGQRTYEQYF

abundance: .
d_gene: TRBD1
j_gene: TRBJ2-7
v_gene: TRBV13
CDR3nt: TGTGCCAGCAGTTCCGCGGGACAGGCTTACGAGCAGTACTTC
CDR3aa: CASSSAGQAYEQYF

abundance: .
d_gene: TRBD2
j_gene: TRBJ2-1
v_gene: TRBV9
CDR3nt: TGTGCCAGCAGCGCGGGACTAGCGGGAGCCAATGAGCAGTTCTTC
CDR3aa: CASSAGLAGANEQFF

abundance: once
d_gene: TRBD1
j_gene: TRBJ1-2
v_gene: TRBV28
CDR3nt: TGTGCCAGCAGTTTGGGCTATTCCAGGGGGCGCGACTATGGCTACACCTTC
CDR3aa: CASSLGYSRGRDYGYTF

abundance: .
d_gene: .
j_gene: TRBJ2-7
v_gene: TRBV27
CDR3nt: TGTGCCAGCAGTTTATACACCAACTCCTACGAGCAGTACTTC
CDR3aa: CASSLYTNSYEQYF

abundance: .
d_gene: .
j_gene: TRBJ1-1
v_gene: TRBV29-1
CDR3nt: TGCAGCGTTCCCGGGTCCCCCACTGAAGCTTTCTTT
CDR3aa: CSVPGSPTEAFF

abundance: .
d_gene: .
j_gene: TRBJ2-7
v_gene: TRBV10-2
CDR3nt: TGCGCCAGCACGGACAGCACACTCTACGAGCAGTACTTC
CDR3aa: CASTDSTLYEQYF

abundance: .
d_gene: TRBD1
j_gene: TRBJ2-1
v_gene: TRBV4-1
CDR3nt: TGCGCCAGCAGCCAAGAACAGGGGGTTGACAATGAGCAGTTCTTC
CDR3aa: CASSQEQGVDNEQFF

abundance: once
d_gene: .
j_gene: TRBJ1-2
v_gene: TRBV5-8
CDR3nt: TGTGCCAGCAGGATGGGGCAGGGAGGATTTGGCTACACCTTC
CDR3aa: CASRMGQGGFGYTF

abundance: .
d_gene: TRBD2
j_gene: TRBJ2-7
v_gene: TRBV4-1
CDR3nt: TGCGCCAGCAGCCAAGTGGCGGGAGGGCCTAACGAGCAGTACTTC
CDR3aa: CASSQVAGGPNEQYF

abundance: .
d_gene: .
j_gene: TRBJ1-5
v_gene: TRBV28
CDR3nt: TGTGCCAGCAGTTTATTCAGATTTAGCAATCAGCCCCAGCATTTT
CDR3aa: CASSLFRFSNQPQHF

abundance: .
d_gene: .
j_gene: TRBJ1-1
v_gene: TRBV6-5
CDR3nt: TGTGCCAGCAGTCCCAGAGGACAGTATCACACTGAAGCTTTCTTT
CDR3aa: CASSPRGQYHTEAFF

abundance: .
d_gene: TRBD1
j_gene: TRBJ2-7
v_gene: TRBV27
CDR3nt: TGTGCCAGCAGTCCGTGGACAGGGGCTGAGCAGTACTTC
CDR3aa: CASSPWTGAEQYF

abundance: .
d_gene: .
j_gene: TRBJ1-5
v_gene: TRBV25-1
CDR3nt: TGTGCCAGCAGTGGCGGGGGTAGCAATCAGCCCCAGCATTTT
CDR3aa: CASSGGGSNQPQHF

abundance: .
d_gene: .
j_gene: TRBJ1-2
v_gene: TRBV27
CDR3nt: TGTGCCAGCAGTTTTAAACGGGGTGGCTATGGCTACACCTTC
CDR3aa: CASSFKRGGYGYTF

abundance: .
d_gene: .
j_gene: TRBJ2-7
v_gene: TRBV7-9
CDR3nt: TGTGCCAGCAGCCCCCCAGTTTCCTACGAGCAGTACTTC
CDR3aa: CASSPPVSYEQYF

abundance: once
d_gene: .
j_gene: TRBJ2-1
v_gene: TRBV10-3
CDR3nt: TGTGCCATCAGTGAGGATGGCAGATACAATGAGCAGTTCTTC
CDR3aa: CAISEDGRYNEQFF

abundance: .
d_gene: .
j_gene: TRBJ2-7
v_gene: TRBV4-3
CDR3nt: TGCGCCAGCAGCCAAGGAACAGGGCGCGAGCAGTACTTC
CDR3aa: CASSQGTGREQYF

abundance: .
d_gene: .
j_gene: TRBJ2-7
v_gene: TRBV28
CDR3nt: TGTGCCAGCAGTTTTAGCGGATATTACGAGCAGTACTTC
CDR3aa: CASSFSGYYEQYF

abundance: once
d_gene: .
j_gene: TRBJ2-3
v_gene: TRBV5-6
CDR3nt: TGTGCCAGCAGCTTGGCGTTGGATACGCAGTATTTT
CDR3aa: CASSLALDTQYF

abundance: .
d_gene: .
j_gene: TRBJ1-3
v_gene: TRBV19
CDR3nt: TGTGCCAGTAGTATGGGACAAGGCCAAATACACTCTGGAAACACCATATATTTT
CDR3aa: CASSMGQGQIHSGNTIYF

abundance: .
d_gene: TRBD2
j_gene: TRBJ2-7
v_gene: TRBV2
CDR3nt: TGTGCCAGCAAGACTAGCGGCTACGAGCAGTACTTC
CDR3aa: CASKTSGYEQYF

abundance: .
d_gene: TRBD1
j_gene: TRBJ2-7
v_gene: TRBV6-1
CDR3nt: TGTGCCAGCATCTACAGGGGATCCGGCGAGCAGTACTTC
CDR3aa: CASIYRGSGEQYF

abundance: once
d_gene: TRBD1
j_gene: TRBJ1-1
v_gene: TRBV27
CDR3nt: TGTGCCAGCAGTTCGCGGACAGGAAACACTGAAGCTTTCTTT
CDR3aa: CASSSRTGNTEAFF

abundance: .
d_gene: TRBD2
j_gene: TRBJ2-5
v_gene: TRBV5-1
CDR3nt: TGCGCCAGCAGCCCCGGACTAGCGGGCGTCAAGCAGGTGGAGACCCAGTACTTC
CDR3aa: CASSPGLAGVKQVETQYF

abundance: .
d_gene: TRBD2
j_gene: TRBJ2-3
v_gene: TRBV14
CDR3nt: TGTGCCAGCAGCCGAGGACTAGCGGGTCGCACAGATACGCAGTATTTT
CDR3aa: CASSRGLAGRTDTQYF

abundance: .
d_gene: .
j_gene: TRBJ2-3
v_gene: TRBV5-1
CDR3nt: TGCGCCAGCAGCTACTTTACTCCTTCGGGCACAGATACGCAGTATTTT
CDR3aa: CASSYFTPSGTDTQYF